This note documents a single TCR beta chain sequence. Antigen specificity is unknown. This specimen comes from a study of cytomegalovirus exposure and HLA in healthy donors. Study outcomes and limitations: The only immune exposure information that was available was CMV serostatus. Through in vitro validation, three CMV-associated chains were shown to be specific for CMV antigens. It was about 150 TCR beta chains that were listed as cytomegalovirus-associated.

The PCR employed 60 Vbeta primers together with 13 Jbeta primers. Profiled with immunoSEQ multiplex PCR; TCRdb holds only in-frame clones, not every one. The sample consists of over 150,000 clones, 80% of them appearing once. The sample was PBMCs. The source of this sequence is a man in his thirties or forties in good health and CMV-seronegative.

The CDR3 nucleotides are TGTGCCAGTAGTCCGGGACTAGCCATACTCGGCAATGAGCAGTTCTTC. Protein product: CASSPGLAILGNEQFF. V gene TRBV19 combines with J gene TRBJ2-1; TRBD2 aligns across 9 bases. The V segment lost 5 bases and the J segment 6 bases; nucleotides outside the gene matches: 11. Germline assignment: CDR1 LNHDA and CDR2 SQIVND (reference sequence). CDR3 size: 16 residues.